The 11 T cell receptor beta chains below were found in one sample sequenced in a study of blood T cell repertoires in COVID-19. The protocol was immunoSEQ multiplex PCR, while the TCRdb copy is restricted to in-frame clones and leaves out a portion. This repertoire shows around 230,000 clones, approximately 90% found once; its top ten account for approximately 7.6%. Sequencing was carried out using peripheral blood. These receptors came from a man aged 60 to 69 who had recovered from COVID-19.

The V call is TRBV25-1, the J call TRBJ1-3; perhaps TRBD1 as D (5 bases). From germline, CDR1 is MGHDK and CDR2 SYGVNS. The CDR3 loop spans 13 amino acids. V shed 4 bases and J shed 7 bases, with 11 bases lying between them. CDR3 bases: TGTGCCAGCAGTGCCAGGGCGACGAACACCATATATTTT. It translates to CASSARATNTIYF.

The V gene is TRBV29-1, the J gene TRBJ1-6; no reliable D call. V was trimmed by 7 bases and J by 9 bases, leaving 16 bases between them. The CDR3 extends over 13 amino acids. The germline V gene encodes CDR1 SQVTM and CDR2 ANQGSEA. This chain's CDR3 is CSGAVTASSPLHF. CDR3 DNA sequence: TGCAGCGGAGCGGTAACAGCTAGTTCACCCCTCCACTTT. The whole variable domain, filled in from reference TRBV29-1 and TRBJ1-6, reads SAVISQKPSRDICQRGTSLTIQCQVDSQVTMMFWYRQQPGQSLTLIATANQGSEATYESGFVIDKFPISRPNLTFSTLTVSNMSPEDSSIYLCSGAVTASSPLHFGNGTRLTVT.

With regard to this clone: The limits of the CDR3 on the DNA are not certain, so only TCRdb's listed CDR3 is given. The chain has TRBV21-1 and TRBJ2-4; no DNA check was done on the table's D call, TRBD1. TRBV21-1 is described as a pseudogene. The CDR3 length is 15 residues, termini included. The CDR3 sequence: CASTFGTGAKNIQYF.

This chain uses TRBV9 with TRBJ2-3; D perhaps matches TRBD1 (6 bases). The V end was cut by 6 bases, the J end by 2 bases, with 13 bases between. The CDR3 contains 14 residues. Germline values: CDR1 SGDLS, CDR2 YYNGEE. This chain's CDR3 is CASNGGVVTDTQYF. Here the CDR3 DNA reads TGTGCCAGCAATGGGGGCGTTGTCACAGATACGCAGTATTTT. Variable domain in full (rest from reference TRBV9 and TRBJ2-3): DSGVTQTPKHLITATGQRVTLRCSPRSGDLSVYWYQQSLDQGLQFLIQYYNGEERAKGNILERFSAQQFPDLHSELNLSSLELGDSALYFCASNGGVVTDTQYFGPGTRLTVL.

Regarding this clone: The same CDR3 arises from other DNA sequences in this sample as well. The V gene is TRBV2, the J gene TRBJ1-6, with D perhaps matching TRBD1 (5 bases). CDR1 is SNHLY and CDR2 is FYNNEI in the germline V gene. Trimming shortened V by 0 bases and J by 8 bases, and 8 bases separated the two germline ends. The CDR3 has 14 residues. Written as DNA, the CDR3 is TGTGCCAGCAGTGAAGCGCGCAGGGATTCACCCCTCCACTTT. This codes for CASSEARRDSPLHF.

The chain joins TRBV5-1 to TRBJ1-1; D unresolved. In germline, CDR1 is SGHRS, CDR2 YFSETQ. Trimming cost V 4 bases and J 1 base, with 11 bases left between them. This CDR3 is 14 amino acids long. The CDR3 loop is CASSGEGSNTEAFF. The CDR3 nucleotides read TGCGCCAGCAGCGGTGAGGGATCGAACACTGAAGCTTTCTTT.

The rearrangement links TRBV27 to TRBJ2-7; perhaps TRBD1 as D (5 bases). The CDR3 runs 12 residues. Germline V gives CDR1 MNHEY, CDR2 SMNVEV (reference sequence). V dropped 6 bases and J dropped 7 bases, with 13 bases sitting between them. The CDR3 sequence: CASRTGPHEQYV. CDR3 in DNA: TGTGCCAGCAGAACAGGCCCCCATGAGCAGTACGTC.

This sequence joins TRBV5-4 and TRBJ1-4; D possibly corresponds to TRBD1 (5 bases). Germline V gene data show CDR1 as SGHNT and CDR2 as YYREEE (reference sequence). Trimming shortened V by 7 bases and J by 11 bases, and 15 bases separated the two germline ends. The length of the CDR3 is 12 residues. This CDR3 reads CASHSGGSKLFF. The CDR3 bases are TGTGCCAGCCACTCCGGGGGGAGTAAACTGTTTTTT.

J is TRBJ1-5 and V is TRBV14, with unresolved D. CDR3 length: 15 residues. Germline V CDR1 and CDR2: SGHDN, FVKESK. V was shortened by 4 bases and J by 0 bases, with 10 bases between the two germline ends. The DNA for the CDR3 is TGTGCCAGCAGCCCCGGTCCTTATAGCAATCAGCCCCAGCATTTT. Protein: CASSPGPYSNQPQHF. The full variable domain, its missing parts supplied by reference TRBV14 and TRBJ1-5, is EAGVTQFPSHSVIEKGQTVTLRCDPISGHDNLYWYRRVMGKEIKFLLHFVKESKQDESGMPNNRFLAERTGGTYSTLKVQPAELEDSGVYFCASSPGPYSNQPQHFGDGTRLSIL.

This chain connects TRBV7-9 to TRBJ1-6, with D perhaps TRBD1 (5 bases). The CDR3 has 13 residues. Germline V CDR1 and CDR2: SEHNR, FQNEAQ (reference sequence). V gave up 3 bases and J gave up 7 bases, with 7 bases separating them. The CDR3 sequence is CASSFGGNSPLHF. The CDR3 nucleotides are TGTGCCAGCAGCTTTGGGGGGAATTCACCCCTCCACTTT.

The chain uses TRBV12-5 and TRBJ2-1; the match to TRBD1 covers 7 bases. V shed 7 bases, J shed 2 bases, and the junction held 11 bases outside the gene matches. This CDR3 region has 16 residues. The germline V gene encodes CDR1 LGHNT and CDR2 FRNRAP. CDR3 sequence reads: CASVPVRQGPYNEQFF. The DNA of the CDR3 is TGTGCTAGTGTCCCGGTTCGACAGGGACCCTACAATGAGCAGTTCTTC.